Shown below are 7 T cell receptor beta chains from a single sample sequenced in a study of T-cell reconstitution after alpha-beta-depleted transplantation in children. Molecular barcoding with unique molecular identifiers was used for the TCRbeta library. MiXCR, run by TCRdb on the PCR reads, gives a single entry per CDR3 protein. The repertoire includes 670,000 or so distinct CDR3 sequences, around 14% of them detected once, and around 0.76% sits in the top ten. The sample was PBMCs, taken before TCRalphabeta/CD19-depleted stem cell transplant. The receptors derive from a girl aged 2-10 years with congenital amegakaryocytic thrombocytopenia, due to receive a stem cell transplant.

The chain carries TRBV20-1 and TRBJ2-5, with D possibly matching TRBD2 (6 bases). The CDR3 is 13 residues long. Per the germline V gene, CDR1 is DFQATT and CDR2 is SNEGSKA (reference sequence). Trimming cost V 4 bases and J 2 bases, with 11 bases left between them. CDR3 region: CSAILADQETQYF. DNA of the CDR3: TGCAGTGCTATACTAGCCGATCAAGAGACCCAGTACTTC.

In its sample, this clonotype was seen many times. The chain carries TRBV20-1 and TRBJ2-1; D call uncertain. In germline, CDR1 is DFQATT, CDR2 SNEGSKA (reference sequence). CDR3 length: 12 amino acids. Trimming shortened V by 3 bases and J by 6 bases, and 9 bases separated the two germline ends. Here the CDR3 reads CSASSGFNEQFF. Here the CDR3 DNA reads TGCAGTGCTAGTTCCGGGTTCAATGAGCAGTTCTTC.

The chain links TRBV7-9 to TRBJ2-1; D is undetermined. The CDR3 runs 16 residues. Germline assignment: CDR1 SEHNR and CDR2 FQNEAQ (reference sequence). V was clipped by 2 bases and J by 1 base, with 12 bases between them. Here the CDR3 DNA reads TGTGCCAGCAGCTTACGAGGATCGACGTCCTACAATGAGCAGTTCTTC. Its protein product is CASSLRGSTSYNEQFF.

This clonotype occurred many times. V gene TRBV29-1 combines with J gene TRBJ2-7; D is possibly TRBD2 (5 bases). Germline-derived CDR1 and CDR2 are SQVTM and ANQGSEA. V shed 7 bases and J shed 3 bases, with 19 bases lying between them. The CDR3 loop spans 14 amino acids. CDR3 amino acids: CSAWGGSFDYEQYF. The DNA for the CDR3 is TGCAGCGCCTGGGGTGGGAGTTTCGACTACGAGCAGTACTTC.

Only a few counts were recorded for this clonotype. The chain uses TRBV20-1 and TRBJ2-1; 7 nucleotides line up with TRBD2. This CDR3 spans 14 amino acids. CDR1 and CDR2 (germline): DFQATT, SNEGSKA (reference sequence). V trimming: 5 bases; J trimming: 3 bases; junction bases outside the gene matches: 7. In DNA, the CDR3 is TGCAGTGCTCATCCCGGGACTAACTACAATGAGCAGTTCTTC. It yields the protein CSAHPGTNYNEQFF.

This clonotype was found many times. This chain uses TRBV6-1 with TRBJ2-7; no clear D. The CDR3 has 13 residues. Trimming stripped 5 bases from V and 2 bases from J, with 10 bases between. The germline V gene has CDR1 MNHNS and CDR2 SASEGT. The CDR3, as DNA: TGTGCCAGCAGTCCCCAGAGTACCTACGAGCAGTACTTC. It specifies CASSPQSTYEQYF.

This clonotype occurred many times. The V and J genes are TRBV20-1 and TRBJ2-3; D possibly corresponds to TRBD2 (5 bases). The CDR3 extends over 20 amino acids. Looked up from germline, CDR1 is DFQATT and CDR2 is SNEGSKA (reference sequence). Deletions cut 5 bases from V and 2 bases from J, with 32 bases between. The CDR3: CSALLGSSPHSLTYTDTQYF. In nucleotides, the CDR3 is TGCAGTGCTCTCTTGGGGTCTAGCCCCCACTCTCTCACTTACACAGATACGCAGTATTTT.